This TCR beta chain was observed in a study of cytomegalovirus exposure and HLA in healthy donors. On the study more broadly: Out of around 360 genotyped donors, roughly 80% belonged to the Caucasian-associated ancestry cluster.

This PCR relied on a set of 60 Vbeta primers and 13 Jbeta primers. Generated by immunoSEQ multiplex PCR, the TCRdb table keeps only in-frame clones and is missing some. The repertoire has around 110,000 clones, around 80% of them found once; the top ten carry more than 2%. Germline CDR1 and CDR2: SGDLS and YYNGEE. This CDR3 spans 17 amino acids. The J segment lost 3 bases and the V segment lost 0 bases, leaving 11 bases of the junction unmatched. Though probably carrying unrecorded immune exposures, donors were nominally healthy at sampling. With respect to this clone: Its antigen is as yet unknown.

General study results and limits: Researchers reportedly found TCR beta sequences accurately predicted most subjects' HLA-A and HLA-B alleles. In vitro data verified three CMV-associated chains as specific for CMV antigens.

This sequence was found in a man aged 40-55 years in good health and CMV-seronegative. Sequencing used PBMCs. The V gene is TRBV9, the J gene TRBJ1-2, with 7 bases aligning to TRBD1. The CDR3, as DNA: TGTGCCAGCAGCGTAGACGGGACAGTTCTTTTGGACTATGGCTACACCTTC. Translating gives CASSVDGTVLLDYGYTF.